Reported below is one TCR beta chain. Antigen: not known. This entry belongs to a study of cytotoxic CD8 clonotypes in ibrutinib-treated CLL. Study at large: Samples showed on average 255,043 productive templates and 94,082 productive rearrangements.

Target depth was 1 in 200,000 to 1 in 1 million T cells, about 10x per clonotype. This table comes from immunoSEQ multiplex PCR, and its TCRdb copy is limited to in-frame clones, with some not included. The sample lists approximately 40,000 clones; about 70% were seen once. This CDR3 spans 12 amino acids. Germline V CDR1 and CDR2: MDHEN, SYDVKM. Trimming removed 2 bases from V and 3 bases from J, with 5 bases in between. Overall study results and limits: In sustained-remission versus progressing patients, sampling times differed. Circulating CD8+ T-cell counts were tracked by baseline clonality, which exceeded that of age-matched healthy donors.

This sequence originates from a human donor with chronic lymphocytic leukemia. The sample was PBMCs, taken at disease progression, from a patient treated with ibrutinib. The chain recombines TRBV28 with TRBJ2-7; D call uncertain. The CDR3 DNA sequence: TGTGCCAGCAGTTTACGCGGCTACGAGCAGTACTTC. Amino acids: CASSLRGYEQYF.